A selection of T cell receptor beta chains follows, all from one sample in a study of blood T cell repertoires in COVID-19. The method was immunoSEQ multiplex PCR; TCRdb's version includes in-frame clones alone and lacks a portion of them. The repertoire consists of about 180,000 clones, with 70% to 90% occurring once and the leading ten covering less than 25%. The sequenced sample consisted of peripheral blood. All receptors come from a man in his 70s with active or convalescent COVID-19. Both conserved end residues are part of each CDR3. D genes are given only for firm matches. Clone size is shown for a subset of rows, as once, few, many or a class of expanded clone.

.	TRBJ1-2	TRBV10-3	.	TGTGCCACCGCTTTAGAAGATGACTATGGCTACACCTTC	CATALEDDYGYTF
.	TRBJ2-7	TRBV6-2/TRBV6-3	TRBD2	TGTGCCAGCAGTAACCTCGCAAGCGGGACCTCCTACGAGCAGTACTTC	CASSNLASGTSYEQYF
.	TRBJ2-2	TRBV7-2	.	TGTGCCAGCAGCTTATCCGTGCTAACGCCCGGGGAGCTGTTTTTT	CASSLSVLTPGELFF
once	TRBJ1-2	TRBV9	.	TGTGCCAGCAGAAACGGCAGGAACTATGGCTACACCTTC	CASRNGRNYGYTF
.	TRBJ1-5	TRBV6-5	.	TGTGCCAGCATCACAGGGATTAATCAGCCCCAGCATTTT	CASITGINQPQHF
.	TRBJ1-1	TRBV11-3	TRBD1	TGTGCCAGCTCCCCGGGACAGGGGGTACCTGTAGCTTTCTTT	CASSPGQGVPVAFF
.	TRBJ1-4	TRBV6-2/TRBV6-3	.	TGTGCCAGCAGTTACAACCCCGGGGGTCTTGGCGAAAAACTGTTTTTT	CASSYNPGGLGEKLFF
once	TRBJ1-3	TRBV6-2/TRBV6-3	TRBD1	TGTGCCAGCAGTTCCGGACAGGGTCGTTCTGGAAACACCATATATTTT	CASSSGQGRSGNTIYF
.	TRBJ1-1	TRBV7-9	.	TGTGCCAGCAGCTTTTTCCAGGGCGCCACTGAAGCTTTCTTT	CASSFFQGATEAFF
few	TRBJ2-7	TRBV7-2	.	TGTGCCAGCAGCTTACGGAGGGGCAGGGACGAGCAGTACTTC	CASSLRRGRDEQYF
.	TRBJ2-1	TRBV5-1	.	TGCGCCAGCTCCCGGCAACAGTCCTACAATGAGCAGTTCTTC	CASSRQQSYNEQFF
few	TRBJ2-3	TRBV28	TRBD2	TGTGCCAGCAGTCCCCTAGCGGGGGGTGTAGATACGCAGTATTTT	CASSPLAGGVDTQYF
.	TRBJ2-7	TRBV9	.	TGTGCCAGCAGCCCCCGTAGCGACGGAGTCCTGGACGAGCAGTACTTC	CASSPRSDGVLDEQYF
.	TRBJ1-2	TRBV18	TRBD1	TGTGCCAGCTCACCACTTGGGACAGATGGCTACACCTTC	CASSPLGTDGYTF
few	TRBJ1-5	TRBV5-1	TRBD1	TGCGCCAGCAGCCTGACAGGGTCTCATCAGCCCCAGCATTTT	CASSLTGSHQPQHF
.	TRBJ2-3	TRBV3-1/TRBV3-2	TRBD2	TGTGCCAGCAGCCATTCCGCGGGAGTTGGTACGCAGTATTTT	CASSHSAGVGTQYF
few	TRBJ1-2	TRBV4-3	TRBD1	TGCGCCAGCAGCCTCCGGGACAGGGATGCTGGCTACACCTTC	CASSLRDRDAGYTF
few	TRBJ1-1	TRBV7-9	.	TGTGCCAGCAGCCACAATCGACCCTCGAGGGAGACTGAAGCTTTCTTT	CASSHNRPSRETEAFF
few	TRBJ1-5	TRBV4-1	.	TGCGCCAGCAGCCCAGAGGCATTAGCGAGCAATCAGCCCCAGCATTTT	CASSPEALASNQPQHF
.	TRBJ2-7	TRBV12-5	TRBD1	TGTGCTAGTGGTACCGGACAGGGGCTCTCCTACGAGCAGTACTTC	CASGTGQGLSYEQYF
.	TRBJ1-1	TRBV24-1	.	TGTGCCACCAGGCGGACACAGAACACTGAAGCTTTCTTT	CATRRTQNTEAFF
.	TRBJ1-1	TRBV19	.	TGTGCCAGTAGTAAGGCAGGCCGAGGGTACACTGAAGCTTTCTTT	CASSKAGRGYTEAFF
.	TRBJ1-1	TRBV3-1/TRBV3-2	TRBD1	TGTGCCAGCAGCCAGAACAGGGGGAAAGCTTTCTTT	CASSQNRGKAFF
.	TRBJ1-2	TRBV30	.	TGTGCCTGGAGTGTACGGGGAGGCTACACCTTC	CAWSVRGGYTF
.	TRBJ1-1	TRBV11-2	.	TGTGCCAGCACAACACAGGGGAACACTGAAGCTTTCTTT	CASTTQGNTEAFF
.	TRBJ2-2	TRBV3-1/TRBV3-2	.	TGTGCCAGCAGCCAGAGCACCGGGGAGCTGTTTTTT	CASSQSTGELFF
.	TRBJ1-4	TRBV18	TRBD1	TGTGCCAGCTCACCCCCGGGACAGGGTTTCGAAAAACTGTTTTTT	CASSPPGQGFEKLFF
.	TRBJ2-2	TRBV15	TRBD1	TGTGCCACCAGCACCCTATGGGGGACAGGAGCCGGGGAGCTGTTTTTT	CATSTLWGTGAGELFF